One and the same sample provided the 29 T cell receptor beta chains below, sequenced in a study of T cell responses to AZD1222 COVID-19 vaccine. Measured with immunoSEQ multiplex PCR; TCRdb has only the in-frame clones, and not every one. Found here are over 150,000 clones, roughly 88% of them singletons; the top ten hold 11%. The specimen comprised peripheral blood, sampled 28 days after the second AZD1222 dose. These TCRs come from an adult who received the AZD1222 COVID-19 vaccine.

This rearrangement joins TRBV10-2 to TRBJ2-7, with 9 bases that match TRBD1. The CDR3 has 15 residues. With V trimmed by 3 bases and J by 2 bases, 5 bases remained unmatched. Per germline, CDR1 WSHSY and CDR2 SAAADI. The CDR3 DNA is TGCGCCAGCAGTGATACTTGGACAGGGGCCTACGAGCAGTACTTC. Its translation: CASSDTWTGAYEQYF.

The chain uses TRBV28 and TRBJ2-1; tentative D call: TRBD2 (5 bases). Trimming stripped 6 bases from V and 0 bases from J, with 12 bases between. The CDR3 is 15 residues long. Germline V gene data show CDR1 as MDHEN and CDR2 as SYDVKM. CDR3 nucleotide sequence: TGTGCCAGCAGCCGCCCTAGCCGCTCCTACAATGAGCAGTTCTTC. It specifies CASSRPSRSYNEQFF.

The CDR3, as DNA: TGTGCCAGTAGTATTAGGAGACAGGGGGCGGCTAATGAAAAACTGTTTTTT. This encodes CASSIRRQGAANEKLFF. The chain combines TRBV19 with TRBJ1-4; 10 bases agree with TRBD1. Losses at the gene ends were 3 bases for V and 3 bases for J; bases not matched to a gene: 7. The length of the CDR3 is 17 residues. Per germline, CDR1 LNHDA and CDR2 SQIVND (reference sequence).

The V and J genes are TRBV7-9 and TRBJ2-6, with D possibly being TRBD2 (5 bases). V lost 5 bases, J lost 2 bases, and 16 bases lay in between. Germline V gene lookup returns CDR1 SEHNR and CDR2 FQNEAQ (reference sequence). CDR3 length equals 17 residues. The CDR3 spells CASSQRYGGPGANVLTF. DNA for the CDR3: TGTGCCAGCAGCCAAAGATACGGAGGCCCTGGGGCCAACGTCCTGACTTTC.

The V gene is TRBV7-9, the J gene TRBJ2-7; 9 bases map to TRBD2. Germline CDR1 reads SEHNR; CDR2 reads FQNEAQ (reference sequence). This CDR3 has 16 amino acids. J lost 3 bases, V lost 5 bases, and 11 bases had no gene match. The CDR3 DNA reads TGTGCCAGCAGCCCCCCGGAGCGGGGGGCCCTCTACGAGCAGTACTTC. Translating gives CASSPPERGALYEQYF.

This clone has more than one count but fewer than ten. This chain links TRBV28 with TRBJ1-4; 11 bases fit TRBD1. The V segment lost 7 bases and the J segment 7 bases; nucleotides outside the gene matches: 23. Germline V gene data show CDR1 as MDHEN and CDR2 as SYDVKM. CDR3 length: 20 residues. This CDR3 reads CASTSLLGAGQGGVGEKLFF. CDR3 DNA sequence: TGTGCCAGCACTTCCCTTCTCGGTGCGGGACAGGGGGGCGTGGGTGAAAAACTGTTTTTT.

The CDR3 sequence: CASSLLAGGGEQYF. CDR3 bases: TGTGCCAGCAGCTTGTTAGCGGGGGGGGGCGAGCAGTACTTC. The gene calls are TRBV5-4 and TRBJ2-7, with 11 bases lining up with TRBD2. CDR1 SGHNT and CDR2 YYREEE come from the germline V gene (reference sequence). The CDR3 is made up of 14 amino acids. Trimming removed 1 base from V and 6 bases from J; junction bases left unmatched: 3.

This clone was picked up a small number of times. This chain joins TRBV19 and TRBJ1-1; tentative D call: TRBD1 (6 bases). Trimming pared 3 bases from V and 1 base from J, leaving 6 bases between. This CDR3 is built from 13 residues. Germline V gene sequence: CDR1 LNHDA, CDR2 SQIVND (reference sequence). In DNA, the CDR3 is TGTGCCAGTAGTATGGGGGCGAACACTGAAGCTTTCTTT. Translated, it gives CASSMGANTEAFF.

The rearrangement links TRBV19 to TRBJ2-3; D may be TRBD1 (6 bases). This CDR3 is built from 14 residues. Germline assignment: CDR1 LNHDA and CDR2 SQIVND (reference sequence). Trimming removed 4 bases from V and 3 bases from J, with 11 bases in between. CDR3 loop: CASSTGVLTDTQYF. CDR3 in DNA: TGTGCCAGTAGTACAGGGGTACTGACAGATACGCAGTATTTT.

The V gene is TRBV6-6, the J gene TRBJ2-4; a possible D gene is TRBD1 (5 bases). The CDR3 has 15 amino acids. Germline lookup yields CDR1 MNHNY and CDR2 SVGAGI (reference sequence). V gave up 6 bases and J gave up 0 bases, with 12 bases separating them. The CDR3 nucleotides read TGTGCCAGCAGCATCGGACAACTAGCCAAAAACATTCAGTACTTC. It yields the protein CASSIGQLAKNIQYF.

The gene calls are TRBV11-3 and TRBJ1-2; D is unclear. Per germline, CDR1 SGHNT and CDR2 YENEEA. V was trimmed by 2 bases and J by 4 bases, leaving 14 bases between them. This CDR3 contains 15 residues. CDR3 region: CASSLRGKGSYGYTF. The DNA of the CDR3 is TGTGCCAGCAGCTTACGGGGTAAAGGGAGCTATGGCTACACCTTC.

The chain couples TRBV5-1 to TRBJ2-7, with D possibly matching TRBD1 (6 bases). V was pared by 0 bases and J by 5 bases, with 12 bases between. This CDR3 contains 14 residues. Germline CDR1 and CDR2: SGHRS and YFSETQ. CDR3 loop: CASSLVSGVDEQYF. CDR3 sequence (DNA): TGCGCCAGCAGCTTGGTTTCAGGGGTGGACGAGCAGTACTTC.

V and J are TRBV20-1 and TRBJ2-1; perhaps D is TRBD1 or TRBD2 (5 bases each). V was cut by 3 bases and J by 8 bases, with 20 bases left in between. CDR3 size: 15 residues. Germline V CDR1 and CDR2: DFQATT, SNEGSKA (reference sequence). Here the CDR3 DNA reads TGCAGTGCTAGTCAGGTTGGGGGTGCCTCGGATGAGCAGTTCTTC. It codes for CSASQVGGASDEQFF.

The chain has TRBV30 and TRBJ1-1; possible D gene TRBD1, 6 bases. This CDR3 region has 12 residues. Germline V lookup: CDR1 GTSNPN, CDR2 SVGIG (reference sequence). V lost 3 bases and J 6 bases, leaving 11 bases between the germline ends. The CDR3 DNA reads as TGTGCCTGGAGCCCGGGGGGCGCTGAAGCTTTCTTT. It is translated as CAWSPGGAEAFF.

The CDR3: CAWSPNPGMNTEAFF. Written as DNA, the CDR3 is TGTGCCTGGAGTCCGAACCCGGGTATGAACACTGAAGCTTTCTTT. J is TRBJ1-1 and V is TRBV30, with no clear D. The CDR3 totals 15 residues. The ends were cut back, 2 bases at V and 0 bases at J, with 13 bases in the middle. Germline lookup yields CDR1 GTSNPN and CDR2 SVGIG (reference sequence). The whole variable domain, remainder taken from reference TRBV30 and TRBJ1-1, is SQTIHQWPATLVQPVGSPLSLECTVEGTSNPNLYWYRQAAGRGLQLLFYSVGIGQISSEVPQNLSASRPQDRQFILSSKKLLLSDSGFYLCAWSPNPGMNTEAFFGQGTRLTVV.

The chain is built from TRBV3-1 (or the pseudogene TRBV3-2) and TRBJ2-5, with TRBD1 matching 9 bases. Germline V gives CDR1 LGHDT, CDR2 YNNKEL (reference sequence). The CDR3 is 15 amino acids. With 4 bases clipped from V and 1 base from J, the junction kept 4 bases outside the gene matches. The CDR3 spells CASSLRTGVQETQYF. The CDR3 coding sequence is TGTGCCAGCAGCCTTCGGACAGGGGTCCAAGAGACCCAGTACTTC.

The CDR3 here is CASSLLANTGELFF. The DNA of the CDR3 is TGTGCCAGCAGCTTACTGGCCAACACCGGGGAGCTGTTTTTT. The genes are TRBV7-8 and TRBJ2-2; no firm D call. Deletions cut 2 bases from V and 2 bases from J, with 6 bases between. CDR1 is SGHVS and CDR2 is FQNEAQ in the germline V gene. The length of the CDR3 is 14 residues.

The V gene is TRBV11-3, the J gene TRBJ2-1; D is unclear. CDR1 SGHNT and CDR2 YENEEA come from the germline V gene. This CDR3 has 15 amino acids. Trimming shortened V by 3 bases and J by 2 bases, and 11 bases separated the two germline ends. This CDR3 is CASSLDQSAYNEQFF. In DNA form, the CDR3 reads TGTGCCAGCAGCTTGGACCAATCAGCCTACAATGAGCAGTTCTTC.

The V call is TRBV10-2, the J call TRBJ1-3; D might be TRBD1 (5 bases). V lost 7 bases, J lost 0 bases, and 13 bases lay in between. This CDR3 is 15 amino acids long. The V gene's germline CDR1 is WSHSY and CDR2 SAAADI. In DNA, the CDR3 is TGCGCCAGCAATGGGGGTCTAATCTCTGGAAACACCATATATTTT. It specifies CASNGGLISGNTIYF.

This clone was observed a handful of times. The rearrangement joins TRBV6-5 to TRBJ2-7; D perhaps matches TRBD1 (6 bases). CDR1 and CDR2 from the germline V gene are MNHEY and SVGAGI. V was pared by 6 bases and J by 4 bases, with 19 bases between. The CDR3 sequence is 15 residues long. The DNA of the CDR3 is TGTGCCAGCAGCCCGACAGGACTTAAGCGGTACGAGCAGTACTTC. Protein: CASSPTGLKRYEQYF.

The DNA of the CDR3 is TGTGCCAGCAGCCGAGACAGGGGGCCAGATACGCAGTATTTT. It translates to CASSRDRGPDTQYF. This chain connects TRBV7-8 to TRBJ2-3; TRBD1 aligns across 10 bases. This CDR3 region has 14 residues. Trimming removed 5 bases from V and 4 bases from J; junction bases left unmatched: 3. In germline, CDR1 is SGHVS, CDR2 FQNEAQ.

The V call is TRBV7-3, the J call TRBJ2-7, with 10 bases lining up with TRBD1. The trim removed 5 bases at V and 3 bases at J, leaving 4 bases unmatched. Germline assignment: CDR1 SGHTA and CDR2 FQGTGA. This CDR3 has 14 amino acids. CDR3: CASSPGDRGYEQYF. The CDR3 region has the DNA TGTGCCAGCAGCCCAGGGGACAGGGGCTACGAGCAGTACTTC.

The chain is built from TRBV19 and TRBJ1-1; no reliable D call. The CDR3 contains 15 residues. CDR1 is LNHDA, CDR2 SQIVND, per germline (reference sequence). V was pared by 7 bases and J by 2 bases, with 17 bases between. DNA for the CDR3: TGTGCCAGTAATCCGCCTGGCAATAGAAACACTGAAGCTTTCTTT. This codes for CASNPPGNRNTEAFF.

This chain connects TRBV12-5 to TRBJ2-7; D perhaps matches TRBD1 (6 bases). The CDR3 sequence is 15 residues long. V lost 4 bases and J 3 bases, leaving 16 bases between the germline ends. CDR1 is LGHNT and CDR2 is FRNRAP in the germline V gene. The CDR3 sequence: CASGSALRDNYEQYF. CDR3 DNA sequence: TGTGCTAGTGGTTCGGCTCTCCGGGACAACTACGAGCAGTACTTC.

V usage is TRBV2 and J usage is TRBJ1-3; TRBD1 might be the D (5 bases). V dropped 6 bases and J dropped 3 bases, with 6 bases sitting between them. In germline, CDR1 is SNHLY, CDR2 FYNNEI. This CDR3 has 12 amino acids. Here the CDR3 DNA reads TGTGCCAGCAGCCAGGGTGGAAACACCATATATTTT. This codes for CASSQGGNTIYF.

This chain links TRBV11-1 with TRBJ1-1; D remains unclear. The CDR3 sequence is 13 residues long. With 1 base removed from V and 2 bases from J, the gap between germline ends came to 5 bases. Germline loops: CDR1 SGHAT, CDR2 FQDESV (reference sequence). As DNA, the CDR3 is TGTGCCAGCAGCTTAGTGGGTAACACTGAAGCTTTCTTT. It encodes CASSLVGNTEAFF.

As to this clone: This specimen includes other DNA sequences encoding the same CDR3. The rearrangement uses TRBV12-3 or TRBV12-4 and TRBJ1-1; D is uncertain. V was pared by 3 bases and J by 1 base, with 6 bases between. The length of the CDR3 is 13 residues. CDR3 sequence (DNA): TGTGCCAGCAGTTTCAACAGGAACACTGAAGCTTTCTTT. It translates to CASSFNRNTEAFF.

This chain connects TRBV30 to TRBJ1-6; D uncertain. The CDR3 spans 13 residues. The germline CDR1 and CDR2 sequences are GTSNPN and SVGIG (reference sequence). V was trimmed by 3 bases and J by 8 bases, leaving 11 bases between them. CDR3 region: CAWRPNKDSPLHF. The CDR3 bases are TGTGCCTGGAGACCAAACAAGGATTCACCCCTCCACTTT.

This rearrangement joins TRBV19 to TRBJ2-3; 8 nucleotides align to TRBD2. CDR3 length: 20 residues. V shed 1 base, J shed 0 bases, and the junction held 15 bases outside the gene matches. Germline V lookup: CDR1 LNHDA, CDR2 SQIVND (reference sequence). Here the CDR3 DNA reads TGTGCCAGTAGTATAGTTGCGCGGTTGGGAGCGGGGGAAAGCACAGATACGCAGTATTTT. Translating it yields CASSIVARLGAGESTDTQYF.